This T cell receptor (beta chain) was found in a study of blood T cells in healthy people across ages. Germline V gives CDR1 LGHNA, CDR2 YNFKEQ. This CDR3 has 19 amino acids. V was clipped by 1 base and J by 4 bases, with 23 bases between them. This clonotype showed up just a few times. A sample-barcoded 5' primer and a J-beta primer mix were used in a second PCR of roughly 7 to 11 cycles. TCRdb re-analysed the 5' RACE reads in MiXCR, keeping a single row per CDR3 protein. The top ten clones hold around 22% of a sample with hundreds of thousands of distinct CDR3 sequences, 58% of them seen once. V is TRBV4-2 and J is TRBJ2-1, with D perhaps assigned TRBD1 or TRBD2 (6 bases each). The sample taken for sequencing was blood. This TCR was sampled from a man aged 30-40 years in good health. The CDR3 coding sequence is TGTGCCAGCAGCCAAGCGTATGTTTTTGTTGGGGGGCCTTACAATGAGCAGTTCTTC. Translating it yields CASSQAYVFVGGPYNEQFF.